The T cell receptor beta chain described here comes from a study of blood T cell repertoires in COVID-19. Study at large: Sites in the United States, Italy and Spain provided acute and convalescent COVID-19 samples. PBMCs, B-cell-depleted T cells, or T cells were the source of the cDNA or gDNA that made up the material.

Per the original methods: Quantification of nucleated cells was approximated via reference gene primer amplification. TCRdb's copy holds only in-frame clones and misses some; the assay was immunoSEQ multiplex PCR. Clone size and the V and J calls come from that table; the DNA yielded D and trimming. The table has under 250,000 clones, less than 85% seen once. Germline CDR1 is KGHDR and CDR2 is SFDVKD. The CDR3 has 16 amino acids. Trimming removed 5 bases from V and 8 bases from J; junction bases left unmatched: 13. The chain carries TRBV24-1 and TRBJ1-2; 10 positions agree with TRBD1. This receptor was taken from a woman of 80 years or more with acute or convalescent COVID-19. Sequenced sample: peripheral blood. The chain's CDR3 is CATSATSGQGLGGYTF. The CDR3 nucleotides read TGTGCCACCAGTGCTACCTCGGGACAGGGGTTAGGAGGCTACACCTTC.